A single TCR beta chain is shown here with its context. Its specificity is unknown. Germline and junction disagree at one end, which may indicate a read error. This record belongs to a study of blood T cells in healthy people across ages. This CDR3 is 13 amino acids long. CDR1 SGHNT and CDR2 YYREEE come from the germline V gene (reference sequence). Study findings and constraints: Roughly linear declines in TCR beta diversity per million T cells occurred with age. The diversity estimates, figures obtained from one million T cells, were considered underestimates. A strong correlation was found between TCR beta diversity and the percentage of naive T cells.

PCR was performed a second time for roughly 7 to 12 cycles using a sample-barcoded 5' primer and a J-beta primer mix. A single record per CDR3 protein comes from TCRdb applying MiXCR to the 5' RACE reads. This sample has roughly 1,000,000 distinct CDR3 sequences, with about 25% found just once. This sample was shared with a second study, whose subject was T cells of mothers and their children. That study reports: The donor cohort consisted of three healthy Caucasian mothers and their six children.

The sample taken for sequencing was blood. The clonotype originates from a girl aged 2-10 years in good health. The chain couples TRBV5-4 to TRBJ1-3; 7 bases agree with TRBD1. The CDR3 coding sequence is TGTGCCAGCAGGCTCCAGGGGGGAAACACCATATACTTT. This encodes CASRLQGGNTIYF.